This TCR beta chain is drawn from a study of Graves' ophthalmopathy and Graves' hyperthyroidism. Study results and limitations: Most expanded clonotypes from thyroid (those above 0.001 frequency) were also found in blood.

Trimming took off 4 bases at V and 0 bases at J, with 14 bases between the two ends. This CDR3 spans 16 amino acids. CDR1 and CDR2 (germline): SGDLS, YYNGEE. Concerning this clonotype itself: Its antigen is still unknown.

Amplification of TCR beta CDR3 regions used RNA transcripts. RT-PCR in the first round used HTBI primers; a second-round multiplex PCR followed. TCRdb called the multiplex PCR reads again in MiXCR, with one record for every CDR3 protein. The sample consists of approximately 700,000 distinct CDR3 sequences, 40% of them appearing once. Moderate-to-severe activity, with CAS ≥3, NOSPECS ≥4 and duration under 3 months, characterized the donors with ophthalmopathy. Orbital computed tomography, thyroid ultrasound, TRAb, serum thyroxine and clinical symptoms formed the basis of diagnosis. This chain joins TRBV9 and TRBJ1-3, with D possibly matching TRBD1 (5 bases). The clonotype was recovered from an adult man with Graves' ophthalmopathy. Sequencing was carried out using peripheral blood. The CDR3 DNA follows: TGTGCCAGCAGCTCGACAGCCAGTCGCTCTGGAAACACCATATATTTT. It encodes CASSSTASRSGNTIYF. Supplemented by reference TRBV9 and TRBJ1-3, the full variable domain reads DSGVTQTPKHLITATGQRVTLRCSPRSGDLSVYWYQQSLDQGLQFLIQYYNGEERAKGNILERFSAQQFPDLHSELNLSSLELGDSALYFCASSSTASRSGNTIYFGEGSWLTVV.